These 32 T cell receptor beta chains were all obtained from the same sample, sequenced in a study of cytomegalovirus exposure and HLA in healthy donors. PCR employed 60 Vbeta and 13 Jbeta primers. Profiled with immunoSEQ multiplex PCR; TCRdb holds only in-frame clones, not every one. The data show around 130,000 clones, around 9% seen once. Sequenced: PBMCs. Receptor source: a man aged 35 to 55 in good health and CMV-seronegative.

In this sample, this clone turned up a few times. This chain connects TRBV19 to TRBJ2-1, with TRBD2 matching 7 bases. Germline V CDR1 and CDR2: LNHDA, SQIVND (reference sequence). Trimming took 3 bases from V and 6 from J; bases not matched to a gene: 5. The CDR3 runs to 14 residues. CDR3 in DNA: TGTGCCAGTAGTATCTCATTAGCGGGCAATGAGCAGTTCTTC. This codes for CASSISLAGNEQFF.

This clone turned up a few times. V is TRBV4-1 and J is TRBJ2-3; no firm D call. V was clipped by 3 bases and J by 0 bases, with 16 bases between them. The CDR3 is 17 amino acids. Germline-derived CDR1 and CDR2 are MGHRA and YSYEKL. The CDR3 DNA follows: TGCGCCAGCAGCCAGCACTCTACGGGTTCTAGCACAGATACGCAGTATTTT. This codes for CASSQHSTGSSTDTQYF.

This clone showed up just once. A read error may produce the germline difference seen at one junction end. The chain has TRBV2 and TRBJ2-1, with TRBD1 matching over 7 bases. Germline CDR1 and CDR2: SNHLY and FYNNEI. CDR3 length: 15 residues. The CDR3 reads CASSVDRATASEVLF. For the CDR3, the DNA is TGTGCCAGCAGTGTTGACAGGGCAACGGCTTCGGAGGTACTCTTC.

This clone came up a few times. The rearrangement links TRBV2 to TRBJ2-5; tentatively, D is TRBD1 (6 bases). Trimming took 5 bases from V and 1 from J, leaving 11 bases between them. The CDR3 is 14 amino acids. The germline gives CDR1 SNHLY, CDR2 FYNNEI. CDR3 region: CASSPRQAQETQYF. CDR3 DNA sequence: TGTGCCAGCAGTCCAAGACAGGCCCAAGAGACCCAGTACTTC.

This clone was seen a few times. The rearrangement joins TRBV5-1 to TRBJ2-2; D is possibly TRBD2 (6 bases). CDR3 size: 15 residues. Germline CDR1 reads SGHRS; CDR2 reads YFSETQ. The V gene lost 0 bases and the J gene lost 1 base, with 7 bases spanning the gap. The CDR3 bases are TGCGCCAGCAGCTTGGTTAGCGGGAACACCGGGGAGCTGTTTTTT. Translation gives CASSLVSGNTGELFF.

The chain uses TRBV5-1 and TRBJ1-2, with TRBD1 identical over 10 bases. Germline CDR1 is SGHRS and CDR2 is YFSETQ. V lost 4 bases, J lost 7 bases, and 4 bases stayed unmatched. This CDR3 region has 13 residues. The CDR3: CASSQGQGPGYTF. The CDR3 DNA sequence: TGCGCCAGCAGCCAGGGACAGGGGCCTGGCTACACCTTC.

A few counts support this clone. V and J are TRBV6-5 and TRBJ2-2, with D possibly matching TRBD1 (5 bases). The CDR3 consists of 14 residues. CDR1 MNHEY and CDR2 SVGAGI come from the germline V gene. Trimming shortened V by 7 bases and J by 6 bases, and 15 bases separated the two germline ends. The DNA for the CDR3 is TGTGCCAGCAATACGCCAAAAGGGGCCGGGGAGCTGTTTTTT. It yields the protein CASNTPKGAGELFF.

This clone occurred a few times. This rearrangement joins TRBV15 to TRBJ2-5, with a tentative D call TRBD2 (6 bases). The CDR3 loop spans 13 amino acids. With 5 bases removed from V and 0 bases from J, the gap between germline ends came to 7 bases. Germline assignment: CDR1 LNHNV and CDR2 YYDKDF (reference sequence). This CDR3 reads CATSGGDQETQYF. The CDR3 DNA sequence: TGTGCCACCAGCGGCGGGGACCAAGAGACCCAGTACTTC.

This clone came up a few times. The chain links TRBV9 to TRBJ2-5; D possibly corresponds to TRBD2 (6 bases). V was cut by 0 bases and J by 5 bases, with 17 bases left in between. Per germline, CDR1 SGDLS and CDR2 YYNGEE. The CDR3 length is 16 residues. CDR3 bases: TGTGCCAGCAGCGTAGCGGGGCGGAGGGACGGGGAGACCCAGTACTTC. It specifies CASSVAGRRDGETQYF.

Only a few counts were recorded for this clone. The chain employs TRBV23-1 and TRBJ2-1; D might be TRBD1 (5 bases). TRBV23-1 is an open reading frame whose function is uncertain. V was trimmed by 4 bases and J by 5 bases, leaving 15 bases between them. This CDR3 has 15 amino acids. Here the CDR3 reads CASSPIDSFNNEQFF. The CDR3 bases are TGCGCCAGCAGTCCCATCGACAGTTTCAACAATGAGCAGTTCTTC.

The V and J genes are TRBV6-1 and TRBJ2-3, with 9 bases identical to TRBD2. Germline trimming cut 3 bases from V and 1 base from J; bases unmatched to any gene: 2. Germline CDR1 MNHNS, CDR2 SASEGT. The CDR3 contains 15 residues. CDR3 in DNA: TGTGCCAGCAGTGACCCTAGCGGGGGCACAGATACGCAGTATTTT. Translated: CASSDPSGGTDTQYF.

The rearrangement joins TRBV7-2 to TRBJ1-1, with 7 bases identical to TRBD1. V gave up 5 bases and J gave up 1 base; unmatched junction bases: 7. This CDR3 is 15 amino acids long. Germline values: CDR1 SGHTA, CDR2 FQGNSA. CDR3 sequence reads: CASSLRTGANTEAFF. The CDR3 DNA is TGTGCCAGCAGCCTACGGACAGGAGCGAACACTGAAGCTTTCTTT.

This sequence joins TRBV15 and TRBJ1-2; a weak D match, TRBD1 (5 bases). This CDR3 is 14 amino acids long. V was shortened by 1 base and J by 2 bases, with 8 bases between the two germline ends. Germline values: CDR1 LNHNV, CDR2 YYDKDF (reference sequence). The CDR3 is CATSRADTNYGYTF. The CDR3 bases are TGTGCCACCAGCAGAGCGGACACCAACTATGGCTACACCTTC.

This clone appeared a few times. The chain has TRBV7-9 and TRBJ2-1; the D gene is possibly TRBD1 (5 bases). The CDR3 loop spans 15 amino acids. The V and J ends lost 9 bases and 0 bases respectively, with 15 bases between them. CDR1 is SEHNR, CDR2 FQNEAQ, per germline (reference sequence). The CDR3 nucleotides read TGTGCCAGTGGGAAGGGGTCGAGCTCCTACAATGAGCAGTTCTTC. It is translated as CASGKGSSSYNEQFF.

V is TRBV6-1 and J is TRBJ1-2; D perhaps matches TRBD1 (6 bases). Germline-derived CDR1 and CDR2 are MNHNS and SASEGT. Trimming shortened V by 5 bases and J by 1 base, and 14 bases separated the two germline ends. This CDR3 is 15 amino acids long. CDR3 sequence reads: CASSPSTGLNYGYTF. CDR3 DNA: TGTGCCAGCAGTCCTTCGACAGGCCTTAACTATGGCTACACCTTC.

Comment on this clone: The same CDR3 arises from other DNA sequences in this sample as well. The rearrangement links TRBV5-1 to TRBJ2-3; 12 bases map to TRBD2. Looked up from germline, CDR1 is SGHRS and CDR2 is YFSETQ. CDR3 size: 16 residues. J gave up 6 bases and V 4 bases, and 9 bases lay outside the gene matches. CDR3 region: CASSPLLAGGTDTQYF. The CDR3 bases are TGCGCCAGCAGCCCGCTTCTAGCGGGGGGGACGGATACGCAGTATTTT.

As for this clone: The CDR3 end shows no conserved phenylalanine or tryptophan, and so a read error is likely. V gene TRBV18 combines with J gene TRBJ1-2; a possible D gene is TRBD1 (5 bases). The length of the CDR3 is 14 residues. The germline V gene has CDR1 KGHSH and CDR2 LQKENI. Trimming stripped 0 bases from V and 0 bases from J, with 5 bases between. The CDR3 loop reads CASSPPTANYGYTL. In nucleotides, the CDR3 is TGTGCCAGCTCACCACCGACAGCTAACTATGGCTACACCCTC.

This clone has more than one count but fewer than ten. Here the CDR3 DNA reads TGCGCCAGCAGTGAACAGGGTCCAAACTATGGCTACACCTTC. As protein: CASSEQGPNYGYTF. V and J are TRBV10-2 and TRBJ1-2; maybe TRBD1 (6 bases). V shed 3 bases and J shed 2 bases, with 10 bases lying between them. CDR3 length equals 14 residues. Germline CDR1 WSHSY, CDR2 SAAADI.

This clone was seen a handful of times. The J gene is TRBJ1-5, the V gene TRBV27; 9 nucleotides match TRBD1. Trimming took 5 bases from V and 0 from J; bases not matched to a gene: 2. The CDR3 is made up of 15 amino acids. Germline assignment: CDR1 MNHEY and CDR2 SMNVEV (reference sequence). CDR3 DNA sequence: TGTGCCAGCAGTCCGACAGGGGGTAGCAATCAGCCCCAGCATTTT. Amino acid sequence: CASSPTGGSNQPQHF.

This clone was seen more than once but under ten times. The chain links TRBV9 to TRBJ1-5; tentatively, D is TRBD1 (5 bases). Trimming cost V 4 bases and J 2 bases, with 10 bases left between them. The CDR3 is 14 amino acids. Germline values: CDR1 SGDLS, CDR2 YYNGEE. CDR3 in amino acids: CASSPGGGNQPQHF. CDR3 in DNA: TGTGCCAGCAGCCCGGGAGGGGGCAATCAGCCCCAGCATTTT.

The rearrangement links TRBV7-9 to TRBJ2-1, with D possibly matching TRBD2 (5 bases). The ends were cut back, 4 bases at V and 9 bases at J, with 16 bases in the middle. The germline V gene has CDR1 SEHNR and CDR2 FQNEAQ (reference sequence). The CDR3 has 14 residues. CDR3 amino acids: CASSSKVGELEQFF. As DNA, the CDR3 is TGTGCCAGCAGCTCCAAGGTCGGGGAGCTTGAGCAGTTCTTC.

The V and J genes are TRBV28 and TRBJ2-3; 8 bases are a match to TRBD1. V lost 6 bases to trimming and J lost 4 bases; unmatched junction nucleotides: 15. Germline assignment: CDR1 MDHEN and CDR2 SYDVKM. The length of the CDR3 is 17 residues. The DNA of the CDR3 is TGTGCCAGCAGGCCCGTGAGGGGGACAGGTCGGTCAGATACGCAGTATTTT. This gives the protein CASRPVRGTGRSDTQYF.

The sample holds a few counts of this clone. The V and J genes are TRBV27 and TRBJ1-1; D is ambiguous. The CDR3 totals 13 residues. The germline V gene has CDR1 MNHEY and CDR2 SMNVEV (reference sequence). V was cut by 1 base and J by 11 bases, with 14 bases left in between. CDR3 DNA: TGTGCCAGCAGTTTATTGACCTGGGCTTACGCTTTCTTT. The encoded protein is CASSLLTWAYAFF.

The rearrangement joins TRBV12-5 to TRBJ2-7; D call uncertain. Trimming shortened V by 6 bases and J by 2 bases, and 2 bases separated the two germline ends. The CDR3 has 10 amino acids. Looked up from germline, CDR1 is LGHNT and CDR2 is FRNRAP. This CDR3 is CASGTYEQYF. As DNA, the CDR3 is TGTGCTAGTGGCACCTACGAGCAGTACTTC.

The chain employs TRBV6-1 and TRBJ2-7; tentatively, D is TRBD1 (6 bases). The germline V and J ends were trimmed by 6 bases and 5 bases, with 14 bases remaining between them. This CDR3 has 13 residues. CDR1 and CDR2 (germline): MNHNS, SASEGT. CDR3 bases: TGTGCCAGCAGCACCCGGACAGTCAACGAGCAGTACTTC. Amino acid sequence: CASSTRTVNEQYF.

Points on this clone: The germline gene is not matched at one end of the junction; a read error may be the cause. Within the sample, other DNA sequences also encode this same CDR3. The V gene is TRBV19, the J gene TRBJ2-5; D remains unclear. Germline CDR1 LNHDA, CDR2 SQIVND (reference sequence). CDR3 length: 12 amino acids. CDR3 amino acids: CASGPDQETQYF. The CDR3 DNA sequence: TGTGCCAGTGGGCCAGACCAAGAAACCCAGTACTTC.

In DNA form, the CDR3 reads TGTGCCATCAGTGAGTCGTTGGGGACAGGGCCGAACACCGGGGAGCTGTTTTTT. Its translation: CAISESLGTGPNTGELFF. The V call is TRBV10-3, the J call TRBJ2-2; 9 bases fit TRBD1. The CDR3 spans 18 residues. The V gene's germline CDR1 is ENHRY and CDR2 SYGVKD. J gave up 0 bases and V 0 bases, and 5 bases lay outside the gene matches.

This clone was seen more than once but under ten times. The chain recombines TRBV5-1 with TRBJ2-2, with 12 bases fitting TRBD2. This CDR3 is 16 amino acids long. Germline CDR1 SGHRS, CDR2 YFSETQ. The V segment lost 6 bases and the J segment 0 bases; nucleotides outside the gene matches: 3. The chain's CDR3 is CASKTSGGANTGELFF. The DNA of the CDR3 is TGCGCCAGCAAGACTAGCGGGGGCGCGAACACCGGGGAGCTGTTTTTT. Filled out from reference TRBV5-1 and TRBJ2-2, the complete variable domain reads KAGVTQTPRYLIKTRGQQVTLSCSPISGHRSVSWYQQTPGQGLQFLFEYFSETQRNKGNFPGRFSGRQFSNSRSEMNVSTLELGDSALYLCASKTSGGANTGELFFGEGSRLTVL.

The chain joins TRBV19 to TRBJ2-7, with TRBD2 matching 8 bases. CDR1 is LNHDA and CDR2 is SQIVND in the germline V gene (reference sequence). The CDR3 is 14 amino acids. J lost 6 bases, V lost 0 bases, and 4 bases had no gene match. CDR3 loop: CASSIETSAVEQYF. As DNA, the CDR3 is TGTGCCAGTAGTATAGAGACTAGCGCCGTCGAGCAGTACTTC.

This clone was recorded a few times. This rearrangement joins TRBV21-1 to TRBJ1-1. TRBV21-1 is an annotated pseudogene. The CDR3 consists of 16 residues. In nucleotides, the CDR3 is TGTGCCAGCAGCAAATCCGCCGGGAGGCCCAACACTGAAGCTTTCTTT. It codes for CASSKSAGRPNTEAFF.

This clone was counted between two and nine times. This chain connects TRBV9 to TRBJ1-1, with D possibly TRBD1 on 6 matching bases. The ends were cut back, 2 bases at V and 7 bases at J, with 15 bases in the middle. The CDR3 runs to 14 residues. Per the germline V gene, CDR1 is SGDLS and CDR2 is YYNGEE. CDR3 residues: CASSVAGPGDEAFF. The CDR3 bases are TGTGCCAGCAGCGTGGCCGGCCCAGGGGATGAAGCTTTCTTT.

V gene TRBV11-1 combines with J gene TRBJ2-2; weak D call: TRBD2 (6 bases). The CDR3 has 15 amino acids. Germline loops: CDR1 SGHAT, CDR2 FQDESV (reference sequence). The V end lost 3 bases, the J end lost 6 bases, and 14 bases lay between the germline ends. CDR3 residues: CASSFFTSTSGELFF. The CDR3 DNA reads TGTGCCAGCAGCTTCTTTACTAGCACGTCCGGGGAGCTGTTTTTT.